The 12 T cell receptor beta chains presented below share a single source sample, sequenced in a study of cytomegalovirus exposure and HLA in healthy donors. 60 Vbeta and 13 Jbeta primers were used in PCR. The table came from immunoSEQ multiplex PCR; TCRdb's copy has only in-frame clones and leaves some out. Here the sample spans 150,000 to 200,000 clones, around 84% being singletons. The sequenced material came from PBMCs. Receptors were obtained from a woman aged 35 to 49 in good health and CMV-seronegative.

V is TRBV5-1 and J is TRBJ2-5; TRBD1 agrees at 7 bases. This CDR3 has 17 amino acids. J lost 3 bases, V lost 5 bases, and 16 bases had no gene match. CDR1 SGHRS and CDR2 YFSETQ come from the germline V gene. CDR3 nucleotides: TGCGCCAGCAGACTACAACCGGGACAGATAATAAAAGAGACCCAGTACTTC. It codes for CASRLQPGQIIKETQYF.

V and J are TRBV6-1 and TRBJ1-1; TRBD1 matches 7 bases. V trimming: 6 bases; J trimming: 5 bases; junction bases outside the gene matches: 6. Germline CDR1 and CDR2: MNHNS and SASEGT. The CDR3 loop spans 13 amino acids. CDR3 DNA: TGTGCCAGCAGGACAGGGTCGGGAACTGAAGCTTTCTTT. It codes for CASRTGSGTEAFF.

The gene calls are TRBV7-8 and TRBJ1-6; 8 bases agree with TRBD1. CDR1 is SGHVS and CDR2 is FQNEAQ in the germline V gene. This CDR3 has 16 amino acids. The V segment lost 8 bases and the J segment 12 bases; nucleotides outside the gene matches: 18. CDR3 residues: CASRLRALGQGGPLHF. In DNA form, the CDR3 reads TGTGCCAGCCGACTTAGGGCCCTAGGACAGGGCGGACCCCTCCACTTT.

This sequence joins TRBV28 and TRBJ2-1; 8 bases match TRBD2. J was trimmed by 9 bases and V by 4 bases; bases with no gene match: 14. This CDR3 comprises 16 residues. CDR1 is MDHEN and CDR2 is SYDVKM in the germline V gene. The CDR3 reads CASSSPGTSLSGEQFF. As DNA, the CDR3 is TGTGCCAGCAGTTCCCCTGGGACTAGTTTGTCCGGTGAGCAGTTCTTC.

The chain employs TRBV6-5 and TRBJ1-6; 8 bases map to TRBD1. The germline V gene has CDR1 MNHEY and CDR2 SVGAGI. V shed 1 base and J 8 bases; nucleotides not matched to a gene: 4. The CDR3 consists of 15 residues. The CDR3 region is CASSYWTGRDSPLHF. Here the CDR3 DNA reads TGTGCCAGCAGTTACTGGACAGGGAGGGATTCACCCCTCCACTTT.

The gene calls are TRBV2 and TRBJ2-7; possible D gene TRBD2, 5 bases. V was cut by 0 bases and J by 6 bases, with 18 bases left in between. The CDR3 runs 16 residues. CDR1 and CDR2 from the germline V gene are SNHLY and FYNNEI. CDR3 sequence reads: CASSEALQRVGGEQYF. Written as DNA, the CDR3 is TGTGCCAGCAGTGAAGCGCTTCAAAGGGTCGGAGGCGAGCAGTACTTC.

The chain combines TRBV4-2 with TRBJ2-5, with 8 bases aligning to TRBD2. Germline trimming cut 0 bases from V and 4 bases from J; bases unmatched to any gene: 7. The CDR3 covers 16 residues. Germline values: CDR1 LGHNA, CDR2 YNFKEQ. The CDR3 nucleotides are TGTGCCAGCAGCCAAGATTTTGGACTAGCCCCAGAGACCCAGTACTTC. As protein: CASSQDFGLAPETQYF.

Concerning this clone itself: Compared with germline, one end of the junction differs, possibly owing to a read error. The gene calls are TRBV13 and TRBJ2-7, with 9 bases matching TRBD2. CDR1 is PRHDT, CDR2 FYEKMQ, per germline (reference sequence). CDR3 length equals 14 residues. The CDR3 here is CASSPGLASFEQYF. Written as DNA, the CDR3 is TGTGCCAGCAGCCCGGGACTAGCATCCTTCGAGCAGTACTTC.

The chain couples TRBV25-1 to TRBJ2-6, with a weak D call TRBD1 (6 bases). CDR3 length equals 18 residues. V lost 7 bases and J lost 0, with 19 bases in between. Germline CDR1 is MGHDK and CDR2 is SYGVNS. CDR3 bases: TGTGCCAGCACCCATACTCGAGGGGGAACCTCTGGGGCCAACGTCCTGACTTTC. It is translated as CASTHTRGGTSGANVLTF.

This chain joins TRBV18 and TRBJ1-1; 7 bases match TRBD1. The CDR3 contains 15 residues. Per germline, CDR1 KGHSH and CDR2 LQKENI. V lost 4 bases and J lost 0; bases outside the gene matches: 5. The CDR3 is CASSLGDRVNTEAFF. CDR3 DNA: TGTGCCAGCTCACTTGGCGACAGGGTGAACACTGAAGCTTTCTTT.

The gene calls are TRBV6-1 and TRBJ1-5; tentatively, D is TRBD1 (5 bases). The germline V gene encodes CDR1 MNHNS and CDR2 SASEGT. Trimming shortened V by 8 bases and J by 2 bases, and 16 bases separated the two germline ends. The CDR3 runs 15 residues. CDR3 in DNA: TGTGCCAGCGGGGGGGGATTTAGGGGCAATCAGCCCCAGCATTTT. Translated, it gives CASGGGFRGNQPQHF.

The chain couples TRBV11-2 to TRBJ1-3; D gene unclear. The CDR3 runs to 14 residues. The V end was cut by 4 bases, the J end by 0 bases, with 7 bases between. Germline V gives CDR1 SGHAT, CDR2 FQNNGV. Here the CDR3 reads CASSYRSSGNTIYF. CDR3 nucleotide sequence: TGTGCCAGCAGCTATAGGAGCTCTGGAAACACCATATATTTT.